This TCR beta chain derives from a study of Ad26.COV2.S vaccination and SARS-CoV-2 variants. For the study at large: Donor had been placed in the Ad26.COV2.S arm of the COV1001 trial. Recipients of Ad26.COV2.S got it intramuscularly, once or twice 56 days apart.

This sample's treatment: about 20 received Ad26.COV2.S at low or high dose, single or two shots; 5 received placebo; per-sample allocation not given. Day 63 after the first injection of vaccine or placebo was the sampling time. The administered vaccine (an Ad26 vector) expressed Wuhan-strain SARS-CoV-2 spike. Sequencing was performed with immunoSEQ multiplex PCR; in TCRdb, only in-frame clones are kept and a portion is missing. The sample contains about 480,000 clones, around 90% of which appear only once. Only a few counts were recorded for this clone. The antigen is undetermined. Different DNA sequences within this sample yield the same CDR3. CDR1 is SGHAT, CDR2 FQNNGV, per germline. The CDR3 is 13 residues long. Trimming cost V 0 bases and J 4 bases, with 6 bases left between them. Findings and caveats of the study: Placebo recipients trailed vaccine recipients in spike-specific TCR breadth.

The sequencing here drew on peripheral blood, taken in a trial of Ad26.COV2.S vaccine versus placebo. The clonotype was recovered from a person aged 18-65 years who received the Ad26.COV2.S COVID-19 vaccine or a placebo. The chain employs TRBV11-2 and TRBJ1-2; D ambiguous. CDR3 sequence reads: CASSLDGRYGYTF. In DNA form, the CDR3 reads TGTGCCAGCAGCTTAGACGGTCGCTATGGCTACACCTTC.